These 25 T cell receptor beta chains originate from one sample sequenced in a study of identical twins. MiXCR was run by TCRdb on the 5' RACE reads, yielding one entry per CDR3 protein. The table includes 1.5 million to 2 million distinct CDR3 sequences, less than 40% detected once. Sequenced material: cord blood. The source is a newborn girl in good health.

In this sample, this clonotype turned up many times. The CDR3 coding sequence is TGTGCCACCAGGGGTCAAGCGGGGGGGAACATTCAGTACTTC. This gives the protein CATRGQAGGNIQYF. The chain uses TRBV10-3 and TRBJ2-4, with 10 bases that match TRBD2. This CDR3 has 14 amino acids. Trimming removed 10 bases from V and 7 bases from J; junction bases left unmatched: 10. CDR1 is ENHRY and CDR2 is SYGVKD in the germline V gene.

This clonotype was observed a few times. The chain is built from TRBV6-5 and TRBJ1-1; tentatively, D is TRBD1 (6 bases). The CDR3 contains 14 residues. Germline V gives CDR1 MNHEY, CDR2 SVGAGI. V was cut by 7 bases and J by 4 bases, with 16 bases left in between. The CDR3 here is CASNPQQGSTEAFF. CDR3 nucleotide sequence: TGTGCCAGCAATCCCCAACAGGGAAGCACTGAAGCTTTCTTT.

This clonotype was counted at least ten times. This chain joins TRBV12-3 or TRBV12-4 and TRBJ2-1; 9 nucleotides match TRBD2. V lost 6 bases and J lost 6; bases outside the gene matches: 9. This CDR3 is built from 15 residues. CDR3 residues: CASSPWASGTNEQFF. For the CDR3, the DNA is TGTGCCAGCAGCCCCTGGGCTAGCGGGACCAATGAGCAGTTCTTC.

There are a few counts of this clonotype. The chain combines TRBV20-1 with TRBJ2-1; 10 positions agree with TRBD2. CDR3 length: 14 amino acids. Trimming took 5 bases from V and 9 from J; bases not matched to a gene: 10. Looked up from germline, CDR1 is DFQATT and CDR2 is SNEGSKA (reference sequence). In nucleotides, the CDR3 is TGCAGTGCTCCCAGCGGGAGGGCTTTTGGTGAGCAGTTCTTC. This gives the protein CSAPSGRAFGEQFF.

The chain carries TRBV27 and TRBJ2-7; TRBD1 aligns across 10 bases. V shed 4 bases and J 3 bases; nucleotides not matched to a gene: 6. Germline CDR1 is MNHEY and CDR2 is SMNVEV (reference sequence). The CDR3 consists of 15 residues. CDR3 sequence reads: CASSSRTGGGYEQYF. As DNA, the CDR3 is TGTGCCAGCAGTTCCCGGACAGGGGGAGGCTACGAGCAGTACTTC.

The gene calls are TRBV10-3 and TRBJ2-1; perhaps TRBD2 as D (5 bases). Germline V lookup: CDR1 ENHRY, CDR2 SYGVKD. V lost 0 bases and J 4 bases, leaving 7 bases between the germline ends. This CDR3 region has 14 residues. CDR3 residues: CAISESGNYNEQFF. The CDR3 region has the DNA TGTGCCATCAGTGAGTCCGGGAATTACAATGAGCAGTTCTTC.

This clonotype was counted a few times. The rearrangement links TRBV5-1 to TRBJ2-7; 8 bases are a match to TRBD2. The CDR3 length is 16 residues. Trimming removed 0 bases from V and 0 bases from J; junction bases left unmatched: 5. Germline V CDR1 and CDR2: SGHRS, YFSETQ. The CDR3 DNA sequence: TGCGCCAGCAGCTTGGGGACTAGCCAGAGCTCCTACGAGCAGTACTTC. As protein: CASSLGTSQSSYEQYF.

Concerning this clonotype: The junction departs from germline at one end; a sequencing error may be responsible. The chain is built from TRBV4-1 and TRBJ2-5, with 7 bases identical to TRBD2. From germline, CDR1 is MGHRA and CDR2 YSYEKL. The CDR3 runs to 15 residues. The CDR3 protein is CAGSQDRTSQETQYF. CDR3 coding DNA: TGCGCCGGCAGCCAAGATCGGACTAGCCAAGAGACCCAGTACTTC.

The rearrangement uses TRBV7-2 and TRBJ2-7; possible D gene TRBD2, 5 bases. Trimming shortened V by 1 base and J by 4 bases, and 11 bases separated the two germline ends. Germline V gene data show CDR1 as SGHTA and CDR2 as FQGNSA. CDR3 size: 14 residues. CDR3 nucleotide sequence: TGTGCCAGCAGCTTAGATGGGCTAGCATACGAGCAGTACTTC. Protein sequence: CASSLDGLAYEQYF.

The chain combines TRBV10-1 with TRBJ2-2, with D uncertain. CDR1 is WNHNN and CDR2 is SYGVQD in the germline V gene (reference sequence). CDR3 length: 14 amino acids. With 11 bases removed from V and 0 bases from J, the gap between germline ends came to 13 bases. The CDR3 spells CAGTDTANTGELFF. The CDR3 DNA reads TGCGCCGGTACCGACACAGCGAACACCGGGGAGCTGTTTTTT.

This rearrangement joins TRBV20-1 to TRBJ2-4; a possible D gene is TRBD2 (6 bases). The V gene lost 8 bases and the J gene lost 6 bases, with 23 bases spanning the gap. The CDR3 extends over 15 amino acids. Germline V gene sequence: CDR1 DFQATT, CDR2 SNEGSKA (reference sequence). The CDR3 nucleotides are TGCAGTCCGAGTACGGCCGGGACTGGGGGAAACATTCAGTACTTC. Translating it yields CSPSTAGTGGNIQYF.

This clonotype was detected a few times. The chain joins TRBV27 to TRBJ2-7; 9 bases line up with TRBD2. V lost 2 bases and J lost 2; bases outside the gene matches: 4. CDR3 size: 15 residues. Germline V gene data show CDR1 as MNHEY and CDR2 as SMNVEV (reference sequence). This CDR3 reads CASSLASGVPYEQYF. Here the CDR3 DNA reads TGTGCCAGCAGTTTAGCTAGCGGGGTCCCCTACGAGCAGTACTTC.

About this clonotype: A much larger clone is a single base away; this may be a read error. The genes are TRBV20-1 and TRBJ1-5; possibly TRBD1 for D (5 bases). The V gene's germline CDR1 is DFQATT and CDR2 SNEGSKA (reference sequence). The V gene lost 3 bases and the J gene lost 0 bases, with 6 bases spanning the gap. This CDR3 has 13 residues. The CDR3 DNA reads TGCAGTGCTAGGGACAATAGCAATCAGCCCCAGCATTTT. It translates to CSARDNSNQPQHF.

This clonotype turned up a few times. V and J are TRBV4-1 and TRBJ1-1, with D unclear. Looked up from germline, CDR1 is MGHRA and CDR2 is YSYEKL. The V end was cut by 2 bases, the J end by 6 bases, with 13 bases between. CDR3 size: 14 residues. In DNA form, the CDR3 reads TGCGCCAGCAGCCAACTCCCCGTCGACCCTGAAGCTTTCTTT. Protein: CASSQLPVDPEAFF.

The V call is TRBV29-1, the J call TRBJ1-4; TRBD1 might be the D (6 bases). From germline, CDR1 is SQVTM and CDR2 ANQGSEA. The CDR3 extends over 14 amino acids. The germline V and J ends were trimmed by 6 bases and 0 bases, with 11 bases remaining between them. In DNA form, the CDR3 reads TGCAGCGTCAAGGGGGTCGCAACTAATGAAAAACTGTTTTTT. Amino acids: CSVKGVATNEKLFF.

The V and J genes are TRBV12-3 or TRBV12-4 and TRBJ1-4; 9 bases are shared with TRBD1. Trimming cost V 6 bases and J 8 bases; bases outside gene matches: 7. The CDR3 is 14 residues long. This chain's CDR3 is CASRFYRGQEKLFF. The DNA of the CDR3 is TGTGCCAGCAGATTTTACAGGGGGCAGGAAAAACTGTTTTTT.

The rearrangement links TRBV20-1 to TRBJ2-7; D possibly uses TRBD1 or TRBD2 (5 bases each). The germline gives CDR1 DFQATT, CDR2 SNEGSKA (reference sequence). This CDR3 comprises 13 residues. For the CDR3, the DNA is TGCAAAATCCCGGGGCAATCCTACTACGAGCAGTACTTC. Translating it yields CKIPGQSYYEQYF.

The chain combines TRBV6-2 or TRBV6-3 with TRBJ2-7; 7 positions agree with TRBD2. This CDR3 comprises 11 residues. After removal of 4 bases from V and 12 bases from J, the junction contained 6 bases not matched to a gene. Germline V gene lookup returns CDR1 MNHEY and CDR2 SVGEGT. In DNA form, the CDR3 reads TGTGCCAGCAGTTTCGGCGGGAGAGGGTACTTC. It translates to CASSFGGRGYF.

CDR3 bases: TGTGCCAGCAGTTTTCATTACGGGAACACTGAAGCTTTCTTT. Its protein is CASSFHYGNTEAFF. V gene TRBV27 combines with J gene TRBJ1-1; D is unclear. The CDR3 length is 14 residues. The V end lost 3 bases, the J end lost 1 base, and 9 bases lay between the germline ends. Germline V gene data show CDR1 as MNHEY and CDR2 as SMNVEV (reference sequence).

This clonotype appeared many times. The chain has TRBV6-5 and TRBJ2-5, with a tentative D call TRBD2 (6 bases). This CDR3 comprises 13 residues. The V gene lost 2 bases and the J gene lost 4 bases, with 8 bases spanning the gap. CDR1 and CDR2 (germline): MNHEY, SVGAGI. The CDR3 loop reads CASSYRERETQYF. The DNA of the CDR3 is TGTGCCAGCAGTTACCGGGAGCGAGAGACCCAGTACTTC.

Concerning this clonotype: The final CDR3 position lacks the conserved phenylalanine or tryptophan, pointing to a likely read error. This sequence joins TRBV20-1 and TRBJ2-3, with 9 positions matching TRBD2. Germline CDR1 reads DFQATT; CDR2 reads SNEGSKA (reference sequence). The CDR3 contains 14 residues. V lost 2 bases and J lost 2; bases outside the gene matches: 2. CDR3 region: CSARLAGLTDTQYS. DNA for the CDR3: TGCAGTGCTAGACTAGCGGGGCTCACAGATACGCAGTATTCT.

This clonotype was found many times. CDR3 sequence: CASWEGSRISYNEQFF. In DNA, the CDR3 is TGCGCCAGCTGGGAGGGTAGCCGAATCTCCTACAATGAGCAGTTCTTC. The chain is built from TRBV5-1 and TRBJ2-1, with 7 positions matching TRBD2. CDR3 length: 16 residues. Germline V gene data show CDR1 as SGHRS and CDR2 as YFSETQ. Trimming took 7 bases from V and 0 from J; bases not matched to a gene: 10.

The rearrangement links TRBV19 to TRBJ2-5; D gene ambiguous. The J call is in doubt because the DNA end fits TRBJ2-7 better. This CDR3 contains 12 residues. Germline V lookup: CDR1 LNHDA, CDR2 SQIVND (reference sequence). The CDR3 DNA reads as TGTGCCAGTAGTATAGCAGGCTACGAGCAGTACTTC. It codes for CASSIAGYEQYF.

The rearrangement links TRBV12-3 or TRBV12-4 to TRBJ2-2; TRBD1 aligns across 10 bases. The J segment lost 3 bases and the V segment lost 3 bases, leaving 1 base of the junction unmatched. This CDR3 comprises 15 residues. In DNA form, the CDR3 reads TGTGCCAGCAGTTTTGGGACAGGGGACACCGGGGAGCTGTTTTTT. Translating gives CASSFGTGDTGELFF.

This clonotype was counted between two and nine times. The V call is TRBV11-2, the J call TRBJ1-3, with a weak D call TRBD1 (5 bases). The germline V gene has CDR1 SGHAT and CDR2 FQNNGV. V lost 6 bases, J lost 2 bases, and 17 bases lay in between. The CDR3 is made up of 16 amino acids. The DNA of the CDR3 is TGTGCCAGCAGGGGCAGGGCAACCTCCCCTGGAAACACCATATATTTT. Protein product: CASRGRATSPGNTIYF. The entire variable domain, with the rest obtained from reference TRBV11-2 and TRBJ1-3, is as follows: EAGVAQSPRYKIIEKRQSVAFWCNPISGHATLYWYQQILGQGPKLLIQFQNNGVVDDSQLPKDRFSAERLKGVDSTLKIQPAKLEDSAVYLCASRGRATSPGNTIYFGEGSWLTVV.